These 18 T cell receptor beta chains were all obtained from the same sample, sequenced in a study of T cells in narcolepsy. Method: immunoSEQ multiplex PCR; TCRdb's copy keeps in-frame clones and lacks some. The sample contains 20,000 to 30,000 clones, approximately 85% of which appear only once. The sequenced sample consisted of CD45RA- memory CD4+ T cells from PBMCs. These receptors all stem from a human donor with narcolepsy.

V and J are TRBV19 and TRBJ2-1, with 9 bases matching TRBD2. The CDR3 totals 16 residues. The J segment lost 3 bases and the V segment lost 4 bases, leaving 7 bases of the junction unmatched. Germline V CDR1 and CDR2: LNHDA, SQIVND (reference sequence). This chain's CDR3 is CASSRNSGSGYNEQFF. Written as DNA, the CDR3 is TGTGCCAGTAGTAGAAATAGCGGGAGTGGCTACAATGAGCAGTTCTTC.

V is TRBV6-1 and J is TRBJ1-2; D remains unclear. Trimming took 2 bases from V and 7 from J, leaving 14 bases between them. Germline assignment: CDR1 MNHNS and CDR2 SASEGT. The CDR3 totals 14 residues. In nucleotides, the CDR3 is TGTGCCAGCAGTGAAATGGAATGGGGAGGTGGCTACACCTTC. Amino acid sequence: CASSEMEWGGGYTF.

The V and J genes are TRBV25-1 and TRBJ2-3; 12 bases fit TRBD1. The V gene's germline CDR1 is MGHDK and CDR2 SYGVNS. The CDR3 spans 15 residues. V trimming: 6 bases; J trimming: 4 bases; junction bases outside the gene matches: 5. The CDR3 coding sequence is TGTGCCAGCAGGGCCGGGACAGGGGGCGCAGATACGCAGTATTTT. This sequence encodes CASRAGTGGADTQYF.

This clone came up a few times. The chain is built from TRBV27 and TRBJ2-3; no firm D call. Deletions cut 0 bases from V and 5 bases from J, with 18 bases between. This CDR3 has 17 amino acids. Germline V lookup: CDR1 MNHEY, CDR2 SMNVEV (reference sequence). The CDR3 coding sequence is TGTGCCAGCAGTTTATCCCCCCTTCCGCAACCGGGAGATACGCAGTATTTT. Amino acid sequence: CASSLSPLPQPGDTQYF.

This sequence joins TRBV7-2 and TRBJ2-7; D gene uncertain. Germline CDR1 and CDR2: SGHTA and FQGNSA. The CDR3 has 11 amino acids. Trimming shortened V by 5 bases and J by 6 bases, and 8 bases separated the two germline ends. CDR3 loop: CASSLLTEQYF. DNA for the CDR3: TGTGCCAGCAGCCTGCTAACCGAGCAGTACTTC.

In this sample, this clone turned up a few times. One junction end disagrees with the germline gene, perhaps due to a read error. This rearrangement joins TRBV7-2 to TRBJ1-3, with D perhaps matching TRBD1 (5 bases). The CDR3 has 12 amino acids. CDR1 is SGHTA, CDR2 FQGNSA, per germline. CDR3 sequence reads: CASSLAGQGRCF. The CDR3 DNA reads TGTGCCAGCAGCTTAGCGGGGCAGGGTCGGTGTTTT.

J is TRBJ2-7 and V is TRBV5-4, with a tentative D call TRBD1 (6 bases). Germline assignment: CDR1 SGHNT and CDR2 YYREEE (reference sequence). CDR3 size: 14 residues. V was clipped by 4 bases and J by 3 bases, with 14 bases between them. The CDR3 protein is CASSPDRTGYEQYF. DNA of the CDR3: TGTGCCAGCAGCCCGGACAGAACCGGCTACGAGCAGTACTTC.

This clone was observed a handful of times. The rearrangement uses TRBV29-1 and TRBJ2-7, with a tentative D call TRBD2 (5 bases). The CDR3 is made up of 12 amino acids. Germline CDR1 and CDR2: SQVTM and ANQGSEA. V was cut by 4 bases and J by 7 bases, with 14 bases left in between. The CDR3: CSVGFSRGEQYF. The CDR3 bases are TGCAGCGTTGGATTCTCGAGAGGGGAGCAGTACTTC.

The CDR3 spells CASSKPGTGGTEAFF. For the CDR3, the DNA is TGTGCCAGCAGCAAACCGGGGACAGGGGGCACTGAAGCTTTCTTT. The V gene is TRBV11-1, the J gene TRBJ1-1; 11 nucleotides line up with TRBD1. Germline V lookup: CDR1 SGHAT, CDR2 FQDESV (reference sequence). V shed 5 bases and J 4 bases; nucleotides not matched to a gene: 6. The CDR3 contains 15 residues. The entire variable domain, with the rest obtained from reference TRBV11-1 and TRBJ1-1, is as follows: EAEVAQSPRYKITEKSQAVAFWCDPISGHATLYWYRQILGQGPELLVQFQDESVVDDSQLPKDRFSAERLKGVDSTLKIQPAELGDSAMYLCASSKPGTGGTEAFFGQGTRLTVV.

This clone was detected only once. The rearrangement joins TRBV27 to TRBJ2-3; maybe TRBD2 (6 bases). V lost 6 bases, J lost 1 base, and 11 bases lay in between. The germline gives CDR1 MNHEY, CDR2 SMNVEV (reference sequence). The CDR3 contains 14 residues. DNA of the CDR3: TGTGCCAGCAGCCGACTAGGTGGCACAGATACGCAGTATTTT. As protein: CASSRLGGTDTQYF.

This chain connects TRBV19 to TRBJ2-2, with 9 bases identical to TRBD2. Germline V gene data show CDR1 as LNHDA and CDR2 as SQIVND (reference sequence). With V trimmed by 7 bases and J by 2 bases, 5 bases remained unmatched. The CDR3 consists of 15 residues. The CDR3 here is CASKGREGNTGELFF. The CDR3 bases are TGTGCCAGTAAGGGGCGGGAGGGTAACACCGGGGAGCTGTTTTTT.

Remarks on this clone: One junction end does not reproduce the germline sequence, and a read error may be involved. The gene calls are TRBV2 and TRBJ2-5, with TRBD1 identical over 7 bases. Germline CDR1 reads SNHLY; CDR2 reads FYNNEI. The CDR3 length is 16 residues. The CDR3 reads CASIMMGRGNQEAQYF. CDR3 DNA sequence: TGTGCCAGCATTATGATGGGCAGGGGGAACCAAGAGGCCCAGTACTTC.

This chain connects TRBV14 to TRBJ2-3; 12 bases fit TRBD2. J was trimmed by 3 bases and V by 0 bases; bases with no gene match: 7. CDR1 is SGHDN and CDR2 is FVKESK in the germline V gene. This CDR3 has 18 residues. CDR3 amino acids: CASSQDRGLAGGTDTQYF. In DNA form, the CDR3 reads TGTGCCAGCAGCCAAGATCGCGGCCTAGCGGGAGGGACAGATACGCAGTATTTT.

The CDR3 protein is CASSRYRGPTEAFF. CDR3 sequence (DNA): TGTGCCAGCAGCCGATACAGGGGGCCAACTGAAGCTTTCTTT. The rearrangement joins TRBV5-6 to TRBJ1-1, with TRBD1 identical over 9 bases. Germline V gene lookup returns CDR1 SGHDT and CDR2 YYEEEE. The ends lost 4 bases at V and 5 bases at J; junction bases unmatched: 6. The length of the CDR3 is 14 residues. Drawing the rest from reference TRBV5-6 and TRBJ1-1, the complete variable domain is DAGVTQSPTHLIKTRGQQVTLRCSPKSGHDTVSWYQQALGQGPQFIFQYYEEEERQRGNFPDRFSGHQFPNYSSELNVNALLLGDSALYLCASSRYRGPTEAFFGQGTRLTVV.

V usage is TRBV7-2 and J usage is TRBJ2-5; TRBD2 matches 14 bases. The germline V gene encodes CDR1 SGHTA and CDR2 FQGNSA. The CDR3 extends over 15 amino acids. Losses at the gene ends were 3 bases for V and 5 bases for J; bases not matched to a gene: 2. In DNA, the CDR3 is TGTGCCAGCAGCTTCCGACTAGCGGGGGGGGAGACCCAGTACTTC. This encodes CASSFRLAGGETQYF.

V usage is TRBV2 and J usage is TRBJ2-1; possibly TRBD1 for D (5 bases). Per germline, CDR1 SNHLY and CDR2 FYNNEI. V lost 6 bases and J 1 base, leaving 13 bases between the germline ends. The CDR3 contains 15 residues. CDR3 coding DNA: TGTGCCAGCAGGGCTACTCAGGGATCCTACAATGAGCAGTTCTTC. Its translation: CASRATQGSYNEQFF. The variable domain in full, with the rest retrieved from reference TRBV2 and TRBJ2-1, is EPEVTQTPSHQVTQMGQEVILRCVPISNHLYFYWYRQILGQKVEFLVSFYNNEISEKSEIFDDQFSVERPDGSNFTLKIRSTKLEDSAMYFCASRATQGSYNEQFFGPGTRLTVL.

The chain recombines TRBV2 with TRBJ2-7; TRBD2 matches 8 bases. CDR1 is SNHLY and CDR2 is FYNNEI in the germline V gene. The CDR3 runs 15 residues. The junction had 8 bases not matched to a gene; V was cut back by 6 bases and J by 1 base. The CDR3 sequence: CASREMAGGSYEQYF. The CDR3 nucleotides are TGTGCCAGCAGAGAAATGGCGGGAGGTTCCTACGAGCAGTACTTC.

The chain is built from TRBV19 and TRBJ2-2, with 7 nucleotides matching TRBD1. This CDR3 has 15 residues. The ends lost 5 bases at V and 1 base at J; junction bases unmatched: 4. In germline, CDR1 is LNHDA, CDR2 SQIVND (reference sequence). The CDR3 DNA is TGTGCCAGTAGTGGCCGGACAGGGAACACCGGGGAGCTGTTTTTT. It yields the protein CASSGRTGNTGELFF.